This T cell receptor (beta chain) is drawn from a study of T-cell reconstitution after alpha-beta-depleted transplantation in children. Unique molecular identifiers were used in preparing the TCRbeta library. TCRdb redid the calling of the PCR reads with MiXCR, one entry per CDR3 protein. The sample includes hundreds of thousands of distinct CDR3 sequences, around 12% of them seen just once. Looked up from germline, CDR1 is DFQATT and CDR2 is SNEGSKA (reference sequence). The length of the CDR3 is 10 residues. V lost 4 bases, J lost 6 bases, and 6 bases lay in between. Study findings and constraints: T-cell numbers and diversity, one year after transplant, stemmed largely from T cells that were newly produced.

This clonotype was counted at least ten times. The antigen is not known. The receptor was isolated from a girl aged 2-10 years with congenital amegakaryocytic thrombocytopenia, due to receive a stem cell transplant. The chain uses TRBV20-1 and TRBJ1-1; no clear D. The source was PBMCs, collected before TCRalphabeta/CD19-depleted stem cell transplant. For the CDR3, the DNA is TGCAGTGCTATGCAAGCTGAAGCTTTCTTT. Translated, it gives CSAMQAEAFF.